Listed below are T cell receptor beta chains from one sample, sequenced in a study of OX40 agonist ivuxolimab in advanced cancers. Generated by immunoSEQ multiplex PCR, the TCRdb table keeps only in-frame clones and is missing some. Altogether fewer than 85,000 clones are present, roughly 91% being singletons, with the ten largest covering over 2.5%. This specimen consisted of CD4+ or CD8+ T cells sorted from blood, obtained in a trial of the OX40 agonist ivuxolimab. The receptors stem from an adult with an advanced solid tumor such as melanoma, head and neck, liver or kidney cancer. The CDR3 runs from the conserved cysteine through the conserved F or W. The D gene is left open where the match is weak. Not all rows give a size; the values are once, few, many and, for expanded clones, a class.

abundance	d_gene	v_gene	j_gene	CDR3nt	CDR3aa
NA	TRBD1	TRBV5-1	TRBJ2-7	TGCGCCAGCAGCCGGGACAGTGAATACGAGCAGTACTTC	CASSRDSEYEQYF
NA	NA	TRBV7-2	TRBJ1-1	TGTGCCAGCAGCGCCCTGGGGGGGAACACTGAAGCTTTCTTT	CASSALGGNTEAFF
NA	NA	TRBV28	TRBJ2-7	TGTGCCAGCAGCCCTATCGGGGTTGGGCCCTACGAGCAGTACTTC	CASSPIGVGPYEQYF
NA	NA	TRBV7-9	TRBJ1-2	TGTGCCAGCAGCTTGGGTGGCGGAGCTAACTATGGCTACACCTTC	CASSLGGGANYGYTF
NA	NA	TRBV28	TRBJ1-5	TGTGCCAGCAGGAGGCAGGGGCCCCCGACCCAGCATTTT	CASRRQGPPTQHF
NA	NA	TRBV2	TRBJ2-5	TGTGCCAGCTCGGATCAGGGGGGGACCCAAGAGACCCAGTACTTC	CASSDQGGTQETQYF
NA	NA	TRBV6-5	TRBJ2-5	TGTGCCAGCAGTTTCAGGGAATCAGAGACCCAGTACTTC	CASSFRESETQYF
once	TRBD1	TRBV7-2	TRBJ1-3	TGTGCCAGCAGCCGGGACAGGGGCTCCGGAAACACCATATATTTT	CASSRDRGSGNTIYF
once	TRBD2	TRBV5-1	TRBJ2-3	TGCGCCAGCAGCCCCTGGGGGGGAGGCAGGGATACGCAGTATTTT	CASSPWGGGRDTQYF
NA	NA	TRBV7-2	TRBJ2-7	TGTGCCAGCAGCTTAGATTCTTCAGGGGGGTACGAGCAGTACTTC	CASSLDSSGGYEQYF
NA	TRBD1	TRBV19	TRBJ1-2	TGTGCCAGTAGTCCGGGGGCAGGGGGTGGCTACACCTTC	CASSPGAGGGYTF
NA	NA	TRBV5-1	TRBJ2-2	TGCGCCAGCAGCTTGCAGGACACCGGGGAGCTGTTTTTT	CASSLQDTGELFF
NA	NA	TRBV19	TRBJ2-5	TGTGCCAGTAGTCGTACCCAAGAGACCCAGTACTTC	CASSRTQETQYF
NA	NA	TRBV27	TRBJ2-7	TGTGCCAGCAGTTTAGCGGCGGTTCCCTCCGAGCAGTACTTC	CASSLAAVPSEQYF
once	NA	TRBV5-1	TRBJ2-2	TGCGCCAGCAGCTTGGATGGGGGCTACACCGGGGAGCTGTTTTTT	CASSLDGGYTGELFF
NA	NA	TRBV14	TRBJ1-4	TGTGCCAGCAGCCCCACAGGAGTCGGGACTGAAAAACTGTTTTTT	CASSPTGVGTEKLFF
NA	TRBD2	TRBV5-4	TRBJ2-5	TGTGCCAGCAGCATCTTAGCGGGAGGAGAGACCCAGTACTTC	CASSILAGGETQYF
NA	NA	TRBV27	TRBJ2-7	TGTGCCAGCAGTTTAGATCACTCGGGGGCCTCCTACGAGCAGTACTTC	CASSLDHSGASYEQYF
NA	NA	TRBV7-9	TRBJ1-3	TGTGCCAGCAGCTGGGGGGGTATCGGCTCTGGAAACACCATATATTTT	CASSWGGIGSGNTIYF
NA	NA	TRBV4-1	TRBJ2-2	TGCGCCAGCAGCCAAGGCCAGGTGGGGGGACCGAACACCGGGGAGCTGTTTTTT	CASSQGQVGGPNTGELFF
NA	TRBD1	TRBV9	TRBJ2-5	TGTGCCAGCAGCTCACAGACAGGGTTTGGCCAAGAGACCCAGTACTTC	CASSSQTGFGQETQYF
once	TRBD2	TRBV18	TRBJ2-1	TGTGCCAGCTCACAGTGGACTAGCGGGTCCTTCTACAATGAGCAGTTCTTC	CASSQWTSGSFYNEQFF
NA	NA	TRBV29-1	TRBJ2-2	TGCAGCGTTGACGGACCTAACTTCACCGGGGAGCTGTTTTTT	CSVDGPNFTGELFF
NA	NA	TRBV11-2	TRBJ2-3	TGTGCCAGCAGCTTAGAAACACATAGCACAGATACGCAGTATTTT	CASSLETHSTDTQYF
NA	TRBD1	TRBV19	TRBJ1-5	TGTGCCAGTAGTATACCCGACAGGGGGCAGGGATATGGTCAGCCCCAGCATTTT	CASSIPDRGQGYGQPQHF
NA	NA	TRBV7-2	TRBJ2-1	TGTGCCAGCAGCCGTAGCTCGTTCAATGAGCAGTTCTTC	CASSRSSFNEQFF
once	TRBD2	TRBV10-3	TRBJ2-1	TGTGCCATCAGTGGGGCTAGCGGGAGCTGGAGCGTGGAGCAGTTCTTC	CAISGASGSWSVEQFF
NA	NA	TRBV2	TRBJ2-5	TGTGCCAGCAGTGAAGGAGAAAACCAACAAGAGACCCAGTACTTC	CASSEGENQQETQYF
NA	TRBD2	TRBV6-1	TRBJ2-7	TGTGCCAGCAACCCCTCTCGGGGGGAGGGCTACGAGCAGTACTTC	CASNPSRGEGYEQYF
NA	NA	TRBV5-1	TRBJ2-5	TGCGCCAGCAGCTTTGCGGGGAACCAAGAGACCCAGTACTTC	CASSFAGNQETQYF